Ten or more counts support the clone carrying this T cell receptor (beta chain). Its matching antigen is unknown. The germline CDR1 and CDR2 sequences are SGHNT and YENEEA. Trimming took off 0 bases at V and 2 bases at J, with 13 bases between the two ends. The CDR3 runs to 16 residues. This sample stems from a study of T cells in Graves' hyperthyroidism and ophthalmopathy. Study-level points and caveats: Ophthalmopathy stood apart from stable hyperthyroidism in a 13 V-J model.

There were TCR beta CDR3 regions amplified from RNA transcripts. Initially, a first-round RT-PCR of the TCR CDR3 employed the HTBI primer set. TCRdb analysed the multiplex PCR reads with MiXCR anew, one entry per CDR3 protein. The table lists about 400,000 distinct CDR3 sequences, 15% to 19% of them singletons. This chain joins TRBV11-3 and TRBJ2-5, with D maybe TRBD1 (6 bases). Sequenced: blood. This clonotype was obtained from a woman aged 18-29 years with Graves' hyperthyroidism. The CDR3 region is CASSLEGRDTQETQYF. The CDR3 nucleotides read TGTGCCAGCAGCTTAGAGGGAAGGGACACACAAGAGACCCAGTACTTC.